This T cell receptor beta chain was recovered during a study of long-term antiretroviral therapy in people with HIV. Survey level was the resolution at which the v3.0 immunoSEQ assay ran. The data were produced by immunoSEQ multiplex PCR, yet TCRdb's version contains in-frame clones alone and is incomplete. The profile shows about 20,000 clones, around 80% of them singletons. This clone was observed once. The origin of this receptor is a woman younger than 45 with HIV. The sequencing here drew on unsorted PBMCs, taken 2.9 years after starting antiretroviral therapy.

The CDR3 here is CASSFGGNTGELFF. In DNA, the CDR3 is TGTGCCAGCAGCTTCGGGGGGAACACCGGGGAGCTGTTTTTT. The chain links TRBV2 to TRBJ2-2; D possibly corresponds to TRBD2 (6 bases). The germline gives CDR1 SNHLY, CDR2 FYNNEI. Trimming took off 6 bases at V and 1 base at J, with 9 bases between the two ends. This CDR3 has 14 amino acids. The entire variable domain, with the rest obtained from reference TRBV2 and TRBJ2-2, is as follows: EPEVTQTPSHQVTQMGQEVILRCVPISNHLYFYWYRQILGQKVEFLVSFYNNEISEKSEIFDDQFSVERPDGSNFTLKIRSTKLEDSAMYFCASSFGGNTGELFFGEGSRLTVL.